The subject of this entry is one TCR beta chain. The junction shows a germline mismatch at one end, possibly a read error. CDR1 is SEHNR and CDR2 is FQNEAQ in the germline V gene (reference sequence). The CDR3 runs 12 residues. Primers: 60 Vbeta forward and 13 Jbeta reverse. Assay used: immunoSEQ multiplex PCR; TCRdb lists only in-frame clones, some missing. The sample records 120,000 to 150,000 clones, 84% being singletons. This record comes from a study of cytomegalovirus exposure and HLA in healthy donors. The TCR was taken from a boy aged 2 to 10 in good health and CMV-seronegative. The rearrangement uses TRBV7-9 and TRBJ2-7; D not resolved. The specimen was PBMCs. The CDR3, as DNA: TGTTCCAGCAGCTCAGTCTCCTACGAGCAGTACTTC. Its protein product is CSSSSVSYEQYF.